This T cell receptor (beta chain) was obtained from a study of OX40 agonist ivuxolimab in advanced cancers. Overall study: Head and neck, renal cell, melanoma or hepatocellular carcinoma were the cancers that dose-escalation patients had. Notes on the study in general: Expanded clones tended on average to be more numerous among CD8+ T cells than CD4+. A proportion of nonresponders additionally exhibited low normalized T-cell clonal expansion.

In regard to this clone: Antigen unknown.

Profiling relied on immunoSEQ multiplex PCR, and the TCRdb table lists in-frame clones only, not all of them. The sample contains 70,000 to 75,000 clones, around four fifths of which appear only once. The source of this sequence is an adult with an advanced solid tumor such as melanoma, head and neck, liver or kidney cancer. The sample in question was CD4+ or CD8+ T cells sorted from blood, obtained in a trial of the OX40 agonist ivuxolimab.

As DNA, the CDR3 is TGTGCCAGCAGCTCACGGACTAGCGGGCGCACAGATACGCAGTATTTT. It specifies CASSSRTSGRTDTQYF. The chain is built from TRBV7-9 and TRBJ2-3, with 11 bases aligning to TRBD2. Trimming at V came to 4 bases and at J to 1 base, leaving 4 bases not matched to a gene. Germline V gene sequence: CDR1 SEHNR, CDR2 FQNEAQ (reference sequence). The CDR3 has 16 amino acids.